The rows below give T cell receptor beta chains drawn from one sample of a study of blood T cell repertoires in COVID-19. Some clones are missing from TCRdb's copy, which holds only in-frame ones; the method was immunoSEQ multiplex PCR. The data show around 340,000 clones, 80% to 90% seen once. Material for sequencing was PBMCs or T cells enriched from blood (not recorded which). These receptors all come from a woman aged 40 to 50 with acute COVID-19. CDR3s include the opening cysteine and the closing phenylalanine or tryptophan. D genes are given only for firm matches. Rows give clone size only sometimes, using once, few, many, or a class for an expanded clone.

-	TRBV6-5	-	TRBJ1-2	TGTGCCAGCAGTTTGGACAGAAACTATGGCTACACCTTC	CASSLDRNYGYTF
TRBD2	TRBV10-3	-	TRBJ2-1	TGTGCCATCAGTGAGTCGGTACGGGGGGGCCAGGGTGAGCAGTTCTTC	CAISESVRGGQGEQFF
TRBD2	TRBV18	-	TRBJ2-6	TGTGCCAGCTCACCACCGGGGGGGGCTGGGGCCAACGTCCTGACTTTC	CASSPPGGAGANVLTF
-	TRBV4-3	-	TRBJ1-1	TGCGCCAGCAGCCAAACCTTCTCGGGGAACACTGAAGCTTTCTTT	CASSQTFSGNTEAFF
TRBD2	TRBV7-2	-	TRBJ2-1	TGTGCCAGCAGCCCTCCGGGACTAGCGGGGGGGGGTGAGCAGTTCTTC	CASSPPGLAGGGEQFF
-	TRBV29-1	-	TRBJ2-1	TGCAGCGTCGCACAGGTACTTACCTACAATGAGCAGTTCTTC	CSVAQVLTYNEQFF
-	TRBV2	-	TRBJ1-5	TGTGCCAGCAGTGATGGGGGGAAGCTGTCTCAGCCCCAGCATTTT	CASSDGGKLSQPQHF
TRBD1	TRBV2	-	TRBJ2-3	TGTGCCAGCAGTGCAACGAGGGGGCCCGATACGCAGTATTTT	CASSATRGPDTQYF
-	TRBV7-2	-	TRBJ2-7	TGTGCCAGCAGCTTAGTTGGCGGCCCAGCCGGGGGAGAGCAGTACTTC	CASSLVGGPAGGEQYF
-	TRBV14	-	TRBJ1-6	TGTGCCAGCAGCCAAGACCCGGGTACGCGTTCACCCCTCCACTTT	CASSQDPGTRSPLHF
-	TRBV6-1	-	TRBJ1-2	TGTGCCAGCAGTGAAGTGGGGGGGGCGCTTGGTTATGGCTACACCTTC	CASSEVGGALGYGYTF
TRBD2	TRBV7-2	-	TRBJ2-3	TGTGCCAGCAGCTCACGGGCGGGGGGGCCAGATACGCAGTATTTT	CASSSRAGGPDTQYF
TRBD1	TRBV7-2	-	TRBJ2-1	TGTGCCAGCAGCAGTACAGGGGGCATGATCAATGAGCAGTTCTTC	CASSSTGGMINEQFF
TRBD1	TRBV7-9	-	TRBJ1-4	TGTGCCAGCAGCGCCCGTCCAAGCGGACAGGGGTTTGAAAAACTGTTTTTT	CASSARPSGQGFEKLFF
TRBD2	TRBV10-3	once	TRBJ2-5	TGTGCCATCGTGGGGCCCCTAACTACCGGGACTAGCTACACCTCCGAAGAGACCCAGTACTTC	CAIVGPLTTGTSYTSEETQYF
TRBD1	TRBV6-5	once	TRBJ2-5	TGTGCCAGCAGCCCGACAGGGGGCGTCGAGACCCAGTACTTC	CASSPTGGVETQYF
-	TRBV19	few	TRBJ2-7	TGTGCCAGTAACCCGGGGGTGAAGAGCTACGAGCAGTACTTC	CASNPGVKSYEQYF
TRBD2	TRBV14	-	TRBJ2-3	TGTGCCAGCAGCCTTTTAACGGCGGGAGGGCTGGATACGCAGTATTTT	CASSLLTAGGLDTQYF
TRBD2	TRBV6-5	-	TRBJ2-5	TGTGCCAGCAGTTATAGCGGGGGGGCCGGAGAGACCCAGTACTTC	CASSYSGGAGETQYF
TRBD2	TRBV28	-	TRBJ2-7	TGTGCCAGCAGTCCAGCGGGAGTTAACTACGAGCAGTACTTC	CASSPAGVNYEQYF
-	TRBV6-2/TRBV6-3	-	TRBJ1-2	TGTGCCAGCAGTAGCCCTGGCTACACCTTC	CASSSPGYTF
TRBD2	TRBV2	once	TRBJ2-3	TGTGCCAGCAGCCAGACGGGCGGGGCCGCGGGGGGTACGCAGTATTTT	CASSQTGGAAGGTQYF
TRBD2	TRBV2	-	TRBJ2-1	TGTGCCAGCAGTTCTCCGGGACTAGCGGACATGGAATTACAAGATGAGCAGTTCTTC	CASSSPGLADMELQDEQFF
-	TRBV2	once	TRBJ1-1	TGTGCCAGCAGTGTTTCGCGTGGGGGACAACAACTAAGTGAAGCTTTCTTT	CASSVSRGGQQLSEAFF